This TCR beta chain was captured by sequencing in a study of OX40 agonist ivuxolimab in advanced cancers. General study results and limits: Mean expanded clone counts were higher in CD8+ than CD4+ T cells.

Points on this clone: The antigen is undetermined.

V was clipped by 0 bases and J by 5 bases; unmatched bases: 9. The CDR3 runs 16 residues. Germline CDR1 SGHRS, CDR2 YFSETQ. Here immunoSEQ multiplex PCR was the method, and the copy in TCRdb shows in-frame clones only, minus some. The top ten hold under 2.5% of the sample, which has fewer than 90,000 clones, 88% seen once. The sample in question was CD4+ or CD8+ T cells sorted from blood, obtained in a trial of the OX40 agonist ivuxolimab. This chain joins TRBV5-1 and TRBJ2-7; 9 bases are a match to TRBD1. This clonotype was sampled from an adult with an advanced solid tumor such as melanoma, head and neck, liver or kidney cancer. The CDR3 here is CASSLAMGQGTNEQYF. DNA for the CDR3: TGCGCCAGCAGCTTGGCGATGGGACAGGGAACTAACGAGCAGTACTTC.